These T cell receptor beta chains were read from a single sample in a study of beta chain features in type 1 diabetes. The data were produced by immunoSEQ multiplex PCR, yet TCRdb's version contains in-frame clones alone and is incomplete. The sample lists about 110,000 clones, 40% occurring once. Specimen: stem cell memory CD4+ T cells from blood. Source of these receptors: a woman aged 18-29 years in good health. Each CDR3 is given with its conserved first and last residue. The order of the fields is D gene, J gene, V gene, clone size, CDR3 DNA, CDR3 protein. A D gene is named only where the DNA matches it firmly. Expanded clones get a size class; other rows say once, few or many, or leave the size out.

d_call: TRBD1
j_call: TRBJ1-2
v_call: TRBV19
clone_size: once
cdr3_nt: TGTGCCAGTAGTATCGGGACAGGGAAGGGCTACACCTTC
cdr3_aa: CASSIGTGKGYTF

d_call: TRBD1
j_call: TRBJ2-2
v_call: TRBV28
clone_size: few
cdr3_nt: TGTGCCAGCAGTTCTCTCCCCCGACAGGGGAGGAGGACCGGGGAGCTGTTTTTT
cdr3_aa: CASSSLPRQGRRTGELFF

d_call: -
j_call: TRBJ1-2
v_call: TRBV27
clone_size: -
cdr3_nt: TGTGCCAGCAGTTTAAACATGAGGGCCGGCAACTATGGCTACACCTTC
cdr3_aa: CASSLNMRAGNYGYTF

d_call: -
j_call: TRBJ2-5
v_call: TRBV6-6
clone_size: -
cdr3_nt: TGTGCCAGCAGTTACTCCTTAACCACGTTTCTCGGGACCCAGTACTTC
cdr3_aa: CASSYSLTTFLGTQYF

d_call: -
j_call: TRBJ2-7
v_call: TRBV10-3
clone_size: -
cdr3_nt: TGTGCCATCAGCCGGGAGTCTTACGAGCAGTACTTC
cdr3_aa: CAISRESYEQYF

d_call: TRBD1
j_call: TRBJ1-5
v_call: TRBV7-2
clone_size: -
cdr3_nt: TGTGCCAGCAGCAAAGACAGGGCTAGCAATCAGCCCCAGCATTTT
cdr3_aa: CASSKDRASNQPQHF

d_call: -
j_call: TRBJ2-5
v_call: TRBV6-5
clone_size: -
cdr3_nt: TGTGCCAGCTCCAGTGGTGAGCGGGAGACCCAGTACTTC
cdr3_aa: CASSSGERETQYF

d_call: -
j_call: TRBJ2-1
v_call: TRBV11-2
clone_size: -
cdr3_nt: TGTGCCAGCAGCTTAGCCAGGGAATACAATGAGCAGTTCTTC
cdr3_aa: CASSLAREYNEQFF

d_call: TRBD1
j_call: TRBJ2-7
v_call: TRBV2
clone_size: few
cdr3_nt: TGTGCCAGCAACAGGGGCCCGGGATACGAGCAGTACTTC
cdr3_aa: CASNRGPGYEQYF

d_call: -
j_call: TRBJ1-1
v_call: TRBV20-1
clone_size: -
cdr3_nt: TGCAGTGTAGGGGCCATGACTGAAGCTTTCTTT
cdr3_aa: CSVGAMTEAFF

d_call: TRBD2
j_call: TRBJ2-3
v_call: TRBV27
clone_size: -
cdr3_nt: TGTGCCAGCAGTTTCAGGGCTAGCGGGAGAGGGACAGATACGCAGTATTTT
cdr3_aa: CASSFRASGRGTDTQYF

d_call: -
j_call: TRBJ1-1
v_call: TRBV7-2
clone_size: few
cdr3_nt: TGTGCCAGCAGAAAGGGACTCTGGAACACTGAAGCTTTCTTT
cdr3_aa: CASRKGLWNTEAFF

d_call: TRBD2
j_call: TRBJ2-1
v_call: TRBV19
clone_size: few
cdr3_nt: TGTGCCAGTAGTAGACTAGCGGGAGGGGGCAATGAGCAGTTCTTC
cdr3_aa: CASSRLAGGGNEQFF

d_call: TRBD1
j_call: TRBJ1-2
v_call: TRBV4-2
clone_size: -
cdr3_nt: TGTGCCAGCAGCCAAGCTGTGGGACAGGAGCCATCTAACTATGGCTACACCTTC
cdr3_aa: CASSQAVGQEPSNYGYTF

d_call: TRBD1
j_call: TRBJ1-4
v_call: TRBV15
clone_size: once
cdr3_nt: TGTGCCACCAGCAGAGATGGCCGGGACAGGGGGTTCATCGGGGGTGAAAAACTGTTTTTT
cdr3_aa: CATSRDGRDRGFIGGEKLFF

d_call: TRBD2
j_call: TRBJ2-3
v_call: TRBV7-6
clone_size: -
cdr3_nt: TGTGCCAGCAGCTTAGGGCGGGAGGGCCGATTAGATACGCAGTATTTT
cdr3_aa: CASSLGREGRLDTQYF

d_call: TRBD1
j_call: TRBJ1-2
v_call: TRBV27
clone_size: few
cdr3_nt: TGTGCCAGCGGAGGGACAGGGGAGAGGCGCTACACCTTC
cdr3_aa: CASGGTGERRYTF

d_call: TRBD2
j_call: TRBJ2-1
v_call: TRBV7-3
clone_size: few
cdr3_nt: TGTGCCAGCAGCCCGAGCGGGAGAGTCAGCAATGAGCAGTTCTTC
cdr3_aa: CASSPSGRVSNEQFF

d_call: -
j_call: TRBJ2-1
v_call: TRBV9
clone_size: -
cdr3_nt: TGTGCCAGCAGCGTAATGACTAGCAGGGGCATTGAGCAGTTCTTC
cdr3_aa: CASSVMTSRGIEQFF

d_call: -
j_call: TRBJ1-3
v_call: TRBV29-1
clone_size: -
cdr3_nt: TGCAGTGGTAGTTTTCCTGGAAACACCATATATTTT
cdr3_aa: CSGSFPGNTIYF

d_call: TRBD1
j_call: TRBJ2-2
v_call: TRBV5-4
clone_size: -
cdr3_nt: TGTGCCAGCAGCACAACCGGGACAGGGGACACCGGGGAGCTGTTTTTT
cdr3_aa: CASSTTGTGDTGELFF